This T cell receptor (beta chain) was sequenced during a study of human T cells and chemical hapten exposure. About the study: Patients, largely female, had alopecia areata, totalis or universalis.

This clonotype was recorded at least ten times. Time point reported: patch test 2, 6 weeks after DPC sensitization. Treatment denoted: therapeutic diphenylcyclopropenone sensitization with weekly scalp DPC. At patch-test visits, sampling came before the patch test. In the original processing: TCR counts had a median of approximately 96,000 per sample and spanned 23,224 to 690,600. MiXCR was run by TCRdb on the RACE reads, yielding one entry per CDR3 protein. The V and J calls shown here were made by TCRdb, not taken from the authors' results. Among around 360,000 distinct CDR3 sequences listed, about 6.3% were seen once. The CDR3 consists of 15 residues. V was pared by 0 bases and J by 4 bases, with 10 bases between. The germline V gene encodes CDR1 LGHNA and CDR2 YSLEER.

The sequence was collected from a woman in her late teens or twenties with alopecia areata. Some clones in this sample may be carry-over from other donors' samples. Source: whole blood, taken in connection with sensitization to the hapten diphenylcyclopropenone (DPC). This chain joins TRBV4-3 and TRBJ2-1; the D gene is possibly TRBD1 (5 bases). The DNA of the CDR3 is TGCGCCAGCAGCCAAGAGGGGCAAATTTACAATGAGCAGTTCTTC. Protein: CASSQEGQIYNEQFF.